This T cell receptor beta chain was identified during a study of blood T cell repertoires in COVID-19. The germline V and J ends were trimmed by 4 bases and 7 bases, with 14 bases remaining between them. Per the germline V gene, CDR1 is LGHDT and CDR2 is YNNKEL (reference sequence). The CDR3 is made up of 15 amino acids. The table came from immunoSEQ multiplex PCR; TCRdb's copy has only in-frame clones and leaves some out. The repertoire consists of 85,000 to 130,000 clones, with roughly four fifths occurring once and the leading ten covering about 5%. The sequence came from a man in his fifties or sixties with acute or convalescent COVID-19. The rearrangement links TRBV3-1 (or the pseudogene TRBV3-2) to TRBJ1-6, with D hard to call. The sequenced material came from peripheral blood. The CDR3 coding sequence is TGTGCCAGCAGCCCACCCGGGAGTTACAATTCACCCCTCCACTTT. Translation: CASSPPGSYNSPLHF.